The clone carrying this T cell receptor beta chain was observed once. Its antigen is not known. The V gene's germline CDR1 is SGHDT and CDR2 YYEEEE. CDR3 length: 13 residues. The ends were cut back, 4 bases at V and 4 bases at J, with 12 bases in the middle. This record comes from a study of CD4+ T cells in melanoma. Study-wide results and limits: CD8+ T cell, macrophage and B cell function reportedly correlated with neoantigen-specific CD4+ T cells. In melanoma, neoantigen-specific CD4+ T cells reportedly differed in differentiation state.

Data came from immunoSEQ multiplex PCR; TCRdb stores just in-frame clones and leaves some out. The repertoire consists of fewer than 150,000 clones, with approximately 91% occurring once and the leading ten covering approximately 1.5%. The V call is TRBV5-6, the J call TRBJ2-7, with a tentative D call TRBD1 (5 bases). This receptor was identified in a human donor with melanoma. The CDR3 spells CASSGPGHYEQYF. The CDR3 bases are TGTGCCAGCAGCGGCCCCGGACATTACGAGCAGTACTTC.